The 10 T cell receptor beta chains given below trace back to one sample, sequenced in a study of blood T cell repertoires in COVID-19. Sequencing was performed with immunoSEQ multiplex PCR; in TCRdb, only in-frame clones are kept and a portion is missing. The profile shows approximately 170,000 clones, roughly nine tenths of them singletons. Input material: peripheral blood. The origin of the receptors is a woman between 70 and 85 years old with acute or convalescent COVID-19.

This sequence joins TRBV5-5 and TRBJ1-2; TRBD1 matches 7 bases. The CDR3 is 14 residues long. Germline CDR1 SGHKS, CDR2 YYEKEE (reference sequence). Unmatched junction bases numbered 8, after V lost 2 bases and J lost 7 bases. CDR3 in DNA: TGTGCCAGCAGCTTACCCACAGGGGTGGGTGGCTACACCTTC. Its translation: CASSLPTGVGGYTF.

The V and J genes are TRBV4-2 and TRBJ2-4; 7 bases align to TRBD2. This CDR3 contains 15 residues. Looked up from germline, CDR1 is LGHNA and CDR2 is YNFKEQ. V lost 0 bases, J lost 1 base, and 0 bases stayed unmatched. CDR3 protein: CASSQEGGAKNIQYF. CDR3 nucleotide sequence: TGTGCCAGCAGCCAAGAGGGGGGGGCCAAAAACATTCAGTACTTC.

The chain employs TRBV9 and TRBJ1-5; possibly TRBD1 for D (5 bases). The CDR3 runs to 14 residues. The germline V gene encodes CDR1 SGDLS and CDR2 YYNGEE. Trimming removed 3 bases at V and 3 bases at J, with 10 bases between. Here the CDR3 reads CASSEGLFNQPQHF. Written as DNA, the CDR3 is TGTGCCAGCAGCGAGGGACTGTTCAATCAGCCCCAGCATTTT.

This clone was detected a few times. The gene calls are TRBV21-1 and TRBJ1-2. TRBV21-1 is a listed pseudogene. CDR3 length: 13 amino acids. The CDR3 spells CASPRAGDNGYTF. In DNA, the CDR3 is TGTGCCAGCCCACGGGCGGGGGACAATGGCTACACCTTC.

V is TRBV5-1 and J is TRBJ1-2; tentative D call: TRBD1 (5 bases). CDR3 length: 14 amino acids. Germline V gives CDR1 SGHRS, CDR2 YFSETQ. V lost 1 base and J 4 bases, leaving 11 bases between the germline ends. CDR3 amino acids: CASSLPGQIYGYTF. Written as DNA, the CDR3 is TGCGCCAGCAGCTTGCCCGGACAAATCTATGGCTACACCTTC.

The J gene is TRBJ2-7, the V gene TRBV19; TRBD1 agrees at 9 bases. In germline, CDR1 is LNHDA, CDR2 SQIVND (reference sequence). There are 14 residues in the CDR3. The V segment lost 4 bases and the J segment 4 bases; nucleotides outside the gene matches: 5. The chain's CDR3 is CASSRPGQGYEQYF. CDR3 DNA: TGTGCCAGTAGTAGGCCGGGACAGGGATACGAGCAGTACTTC.

The chain has TRBV11-1 and TRBJ2-1; 10 positions agree with TRBD2. V shed 5 bases, J shed 8 bases, and the junction held 12 bases outside the gene matches. This CDR3 contains 16 residues. Germline V gene data show CDR1 as SGHAT and CDR2 as FQDESV (reference sequence). DNA for the CDR3: TGTGCCAGCAGCAAGGGGTTAGCGGGAGGCGAAGATGAGCAGTTCTTC. Protein sequence: CASSKGLAGGEDEQFF.

The V call is TRBV10-3, the J call TRBJ2-3; D might be TRBD2 (6 bases). The CDR3 is 14 residues long. Trimming stripped 6 bases from V and 5 bases from J, with 15 bases between. The V gene's germline CDR1 is ENHRY and CDR2 SYGVKD. The CDR3, as DNA: TGTGCCATCAGGCAAGCGGGTTCCCTAGATACGCAGTATTTT. Amino acid sequence: CAIRQAGSLDTQYF.

This chain joins TRBV6-5 and TRBJ1-1, with TRBD1 identical over 9 bases. CDR1 and CDR2 from the germline V gene are MNHEY and SVGAGI. The CDR3 totals 15 residues. V trimming: 8 bases; J trimming: 4 bases; junction bases outside the gene matches: 11. The CDR3 is CASRDRARKSTEAFF. CDR3 coding DNA: TGTGCCAGCCGGGACAGGGCACGAAAGAGCACTGAAGCTTTCTTT.

The V and J genes are TRBV9 and TRBJ2-2; 12 bases fit TRBD2. Germline CDR1 is SGDLS and CDR2 is YYNGEE. The CDR3 contains 19 residues. The J segment lost 2 bases and the V segment lost 0 bases, leaving 8 bases of the junction unmatched. The CDR3 protein is CASSVELAGGGTNTGELFF. The CDR3 DNA is TGTGCCAGCAGCGTAGAACTAGCGGGAGGAGGGACAAACACCGGGGAGCTGTTTTTT.